The T cell receptor (beta chain) described here comes from a study of blood T cell repertoires in COVID-19. Trimming pared 3 bases from V and 4 bases from J, leaving 15 bases between. Germline CDR1 SEHNR, CDR2 FQNEAQ (reference sequence). CDR3 size: 15 residues. Profiled with immunoSEQ multiplex PCR; TCRdb holds only in-frame clones, not every one. The sample includes roughly 190,000 clones, roughly nine tenths of them seen just once. Specimen: peripheral blood. This receptor was obtained from a man between 65 and 85 years old with acute or convalescent COVID-19. The chain employs TRBV7-9 and TRBJ1-2; D not certain. This CDR3 reads CASSFVGARGYGYTF. The CDR3 nucleotides are TGTGCCAGCAGCTTTGTTGGAGCCCGTGGCTATGGCTACACCTTC.